The next 9 T cell receptor beta chains were all read from a single sample in a study of vaccination and CD4 T cells after COVID-19. Cultured CD4+ T-cell DNA underwent Oncomine TCR Beta short-read sequencing. TCRdb ran MiXCR on the PCR reads and lists one entry per CDR3 protein. In the table there are about 14,000 distinct CDR3 sequences, about 29% of which are singletons. Stated treatment: approximately 10-day PBMC culture with coronavirus spike peptide pools or control peptides (ViraFEST assay). Their recognized antigens are unknown. Sequencing was carried out using cultured CD4+ T cells from blood. These receptor sequences come from a human donor with COVID-19.

This sequence joins TRBV28 and TRBJ1-3; a weak D match, TRBD1 (5 bases). Germline CDR1 MDHEN, CDR2 SYDVKM. The CDR3 extends over 14 amino acids. V lost 7 bases, J lost 1 base, and 11 bases lay in between. CDR3 protein: CASTSWGSGNTIYF. In nucleotides, the CDR3 is TGTGCCAGCACCTCTTGGGGGTCTGGAAACACCATATATTTT.

This clonotype was picked up a small number of times. The rearrangement joins TRBV7-2 to TRBJ2-7; TRBD2 might be the D (6 bases). CDR3 length: 15 amino acids. The V gene lost 1 base and the J gene lost 3 bases, with 13 bases spanning the gap. Germline assignment: CDR1 SGHTA and CDR2 FQGNSA. The chain's CDR3 is CASSLGSGLNYEQYF. The DNA of the CDR3 is TGTGCCAGCAGCTTAGGATCGGGACTGAACTACGAGCAGTACTTC.

The V gene is TRBV6-5, the J gene TRBJ1-2, with 7 bases lining up with TRBD1. Germline V gives CDR1 MNHEY, CDR2 SVGAGI. This CDR3 has 17 amino acids. The V gene end was trimmed by 0 bases and the J gene end by 4 bases; junction bases not matched to a gene: 11. The CDR3 nucleotides are TGTGCCAGCAGTTACTCGGGGACAACAGGGGACCTCTATGGCTACACCTTC. Translating it yields CASSYSGTTGDLYGYTF.

This clonotype has more than one count but fewer than ten. The rearrangement uses TRBV14 and TRBJ1-2, with D hard to call. Germline CDR1 SGHDN, CDR2 FVKESK. The V and J ends lost 3 bases and 7 bases respectively, with 12 bases between them. This CDR3 has 13 amino acids. The CDR3 spells CASSHGYSRGYTF. CDR3 sequence (DNA): TGTGCCAGCAGCCACGGATACTCGCGTGGCTACACCTTC.

This clonotype was recorded a few times. V usage is TRBV5-8 and J usage is TRBJ1-5; 8 nucleotides line up with TRBD1. The germline CDR1 and CDR2 sequences are SGHTS and YDEGEE. The CDR3 loop spans 14 amino acids. V lost 0 bases, J lost 9 bases, and 5 bases stayed unmatched. In DNA, the CDR3 is TGTGCCAGCAGCTTGGGACAGGGGTGGGGGCCCCAGCATTTT. This encodes CASSLGQGWGPQHF.

This clonotype was counted only a few times. The V and J genes are TRBV2 and TRBJ2-5; possible D gene TRBD1, 5 bases. The CDR3 consists of 15 residues. V lost 4 bases, J lost 3 bases, and 15 bases lay in between. The germline V gene encodes CDR1 SNHLY and CDR2 FYNNEI. DNA of the CDR3: TGTGCCAGCAGTGGACGAGGACACACGAAAGAGACCCAGTACTTC. Its translation is CASSGRGHTKETQYF.

This clonotype was found a few times. The chain joins TRBV11-2 to TRBJ2-5; D not certain. This CDR3 comprises 13 residues. Germline lookup yields CDR1 SGHAT and CDR2 FQNNGV. The ends were cut back, 1 base at V and 1 base at J, with 4 bases in the middle. The CDR3: CASSLGRQETQYF. CDR3 sequence (DNA): TGTGCCAGCAGCTTAGGACGCCAAGAGACCCAGTACTTC.

This clonotype was seen a few times. The chain uses TRBV12-3 or TRBV12-4 and TRBJ1-6, with no clear D. The V end lost 3 bases, the J end lost 10 bases, and 13 bases lay between the germline ends. The CDR3 loop spans 14 amino acids. In nucleotides, the CDR3 is TGTGCCAGCAGTTTGTCCGAAGGCTGGTCACCCCTCCACTTT. Its translation: CASSLSEGWSPLHF.

This clonotype was seen a few times. V is TRBV10-3 and J is TRBJ2-6; a weak D match, TRBD1 (6 bases). The V and J ends lost 10 bases and 0 bases respectively, with 31 bases between them. This CDR3 spans 21 amino acids. Germline-derived CDR1 and CDR2 are ENHRY and SYGVKD. This CDR3 reads CATRGRGPLDASSSGANVLTF. The CDR3 coding sequence is TGTGCCACGAGGGGCAGGGGTCCACTCGACGCTAGTTCCTCTGGGGCCAACGTCCTGACTTTC.